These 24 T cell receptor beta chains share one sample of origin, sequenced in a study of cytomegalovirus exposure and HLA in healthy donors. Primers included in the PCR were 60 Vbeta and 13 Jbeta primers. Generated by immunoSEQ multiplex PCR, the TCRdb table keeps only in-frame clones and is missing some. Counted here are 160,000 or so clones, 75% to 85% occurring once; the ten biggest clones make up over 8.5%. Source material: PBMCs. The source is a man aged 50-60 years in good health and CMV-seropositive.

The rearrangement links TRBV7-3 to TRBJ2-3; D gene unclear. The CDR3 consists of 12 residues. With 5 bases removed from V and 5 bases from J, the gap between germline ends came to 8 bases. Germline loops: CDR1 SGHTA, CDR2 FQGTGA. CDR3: CASSQYGDTQYF. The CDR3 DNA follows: TGTGCCAGCAGCCAATACGGAGATACGCAGTATTTT.

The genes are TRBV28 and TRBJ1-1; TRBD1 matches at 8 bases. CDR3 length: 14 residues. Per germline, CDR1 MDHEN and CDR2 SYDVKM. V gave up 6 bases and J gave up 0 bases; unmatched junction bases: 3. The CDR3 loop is CASRTGVLNTEAFF. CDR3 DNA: TGTGCCAGCAGGACAGGGGTTTTGAACACTGAAGCTTTCTTT.

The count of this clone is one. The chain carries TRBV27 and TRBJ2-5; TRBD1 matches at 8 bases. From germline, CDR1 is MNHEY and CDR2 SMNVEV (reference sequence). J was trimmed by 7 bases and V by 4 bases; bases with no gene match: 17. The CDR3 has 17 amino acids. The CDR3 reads CASSSRAGTGSGVTQYF. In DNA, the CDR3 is TGTGCCAGCAGTTCACGTGCCGGGACAGGTTCGGGGGTGACCCAGTACTTC.

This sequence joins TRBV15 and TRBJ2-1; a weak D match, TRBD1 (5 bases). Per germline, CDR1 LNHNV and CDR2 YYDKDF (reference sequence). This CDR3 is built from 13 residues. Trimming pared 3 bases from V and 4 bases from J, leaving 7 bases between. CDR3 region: CATSRAGYNEQFF. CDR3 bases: TGTGCCACCAGCAGGGCAGGGTACAATGAGCAGTTCTTC.

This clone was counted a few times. Here the CDR3 DNA reads TGTGCCAGCAGCGTTCTGGGACAGGTGAACACTGAAGCTTTCTTT. Residues: CASSVLGQVNTEAFF. The V call is TRBV5-4, the J call TRBJ1-1; TRBD1 aligns across 8 bases. CDR3 length: 15 residues. J gave up 0 bases and V 4 bases, and 5 bases lay outside the gene matches. Germline V gene data show CDR1 as SGHNT and CDR2 as YYREEE (reference sequence).

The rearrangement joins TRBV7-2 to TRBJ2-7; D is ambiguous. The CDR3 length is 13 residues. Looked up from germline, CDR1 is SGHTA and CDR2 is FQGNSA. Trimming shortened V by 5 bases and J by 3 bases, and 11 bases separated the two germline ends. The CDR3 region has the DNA TGTGCCAGCAGCCAAAGAGAACTCTACGAGCAGTACTTC. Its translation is CASSQRELYEQYF.

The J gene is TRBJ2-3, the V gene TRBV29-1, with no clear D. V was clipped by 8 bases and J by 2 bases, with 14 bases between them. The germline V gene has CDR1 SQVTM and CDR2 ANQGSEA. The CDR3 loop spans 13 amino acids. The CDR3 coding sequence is TGCAGCATCCTAACAGAAAACACAGATACGCAGTATTTT. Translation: CSILTENTDTQYF.

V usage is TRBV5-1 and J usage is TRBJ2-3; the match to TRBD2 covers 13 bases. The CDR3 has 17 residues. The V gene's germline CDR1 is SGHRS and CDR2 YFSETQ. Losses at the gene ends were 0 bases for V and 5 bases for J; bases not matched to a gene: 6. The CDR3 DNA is TGCGCCAGCAGCTTGGCGACTAGCGGGGGGCTCCTAGATACGCAGTATTTT. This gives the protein CASSLATSGGLLDTQYF.

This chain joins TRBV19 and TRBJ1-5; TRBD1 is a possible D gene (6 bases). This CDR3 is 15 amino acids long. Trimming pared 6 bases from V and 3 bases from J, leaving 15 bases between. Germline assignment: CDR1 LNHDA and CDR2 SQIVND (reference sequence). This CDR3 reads CASRRTDADNQPQHF. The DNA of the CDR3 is TGTGCCAGTAGGAGGACAGACGCAGACAATCAGCCCCAGCATTTT.

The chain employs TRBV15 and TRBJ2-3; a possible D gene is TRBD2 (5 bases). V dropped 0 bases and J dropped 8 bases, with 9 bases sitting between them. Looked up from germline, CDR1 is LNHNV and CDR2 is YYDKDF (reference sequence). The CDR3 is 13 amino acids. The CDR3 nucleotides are TGTGCCACCAGCAGAGATATAGAGGGTACGCAGTATTTT. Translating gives CATSRDIEGTQYF.

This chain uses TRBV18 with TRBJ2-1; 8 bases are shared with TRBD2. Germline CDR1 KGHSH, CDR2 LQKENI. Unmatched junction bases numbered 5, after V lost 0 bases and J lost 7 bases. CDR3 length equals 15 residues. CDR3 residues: CASSPPSGTENEQFF. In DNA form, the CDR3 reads TGTGCCAGCTCACCACCTAGCGGGACTGAAAATGAGCAGTTCTTC.

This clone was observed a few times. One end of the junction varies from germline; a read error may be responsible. The DNA for the CDR3 is TGTGCTAGCAGCCCCACTAGCGGGAGTCGGGAGACCCAGTACTTC. This sequence encodes CASSPTSGSRETQYF. The chain is built from TRBV7-7 and TRBJ2-5, with 11 bases identical to TRBD2. The CDR3 spans 15 residues. Germline values: CDR1 SSHAT, CDR2 FNYEAQ (reference sequence). The full variable domain, with the rest looked up from reference TRBV7-7 and TRBJ2-5, is GAGVSQSPRYKVTKRGQDVTLRCDPISSHATLYWYQQALGQGPEFLTYFNYEAQPDKSGLPSDRFSAERPEGSISTLTIQRTEQRDSAMYRCASSPTSGSRETQYFGPGTRLLVL.

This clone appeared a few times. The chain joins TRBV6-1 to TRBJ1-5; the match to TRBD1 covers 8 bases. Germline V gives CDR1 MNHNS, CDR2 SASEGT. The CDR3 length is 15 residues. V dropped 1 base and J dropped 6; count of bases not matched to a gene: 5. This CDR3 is CASSEGTGKTQPQHF. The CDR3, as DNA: TGTGCCAGCAGTGAAGGGACAGGGAAGACTCAGCCCCAGCATTTT.

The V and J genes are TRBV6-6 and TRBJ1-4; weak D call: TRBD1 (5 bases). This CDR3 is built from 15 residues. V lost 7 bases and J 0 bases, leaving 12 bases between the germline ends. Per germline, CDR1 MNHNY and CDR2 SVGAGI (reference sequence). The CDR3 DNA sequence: TGTGCCAGCAATGGGGGGGTTGCAACTAATGAAAAACTGTTTTTT. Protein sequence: CASNGGVATNEKLFF.

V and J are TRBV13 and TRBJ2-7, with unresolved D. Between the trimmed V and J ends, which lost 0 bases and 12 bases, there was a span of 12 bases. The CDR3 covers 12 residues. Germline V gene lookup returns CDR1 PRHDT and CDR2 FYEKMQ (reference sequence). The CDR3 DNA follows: TGTGCCAGCAGCTTAGGTTCCTCGGTTGGGTACTTC. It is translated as CASSLGSSVGYF. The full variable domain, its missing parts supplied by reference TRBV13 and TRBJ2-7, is AAGVIQSPRHLIKEKRETATLKCYPIPRHDTVYWYQQGPGQDPQFLISFYEKMQSDKGSIPDRFSAQQFSDYHSELNMSSLELGDSALYFCASSLGSSVGYFGPGTRLTVT.

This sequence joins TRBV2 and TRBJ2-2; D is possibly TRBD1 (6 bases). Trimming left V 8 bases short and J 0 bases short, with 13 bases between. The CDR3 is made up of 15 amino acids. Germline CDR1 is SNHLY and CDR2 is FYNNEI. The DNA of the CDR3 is TGTGCCAGCGGGGCCGGGACAACGAACACCGGGGAGCTGTTTTTT. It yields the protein CASGAGTTNTGELFF.

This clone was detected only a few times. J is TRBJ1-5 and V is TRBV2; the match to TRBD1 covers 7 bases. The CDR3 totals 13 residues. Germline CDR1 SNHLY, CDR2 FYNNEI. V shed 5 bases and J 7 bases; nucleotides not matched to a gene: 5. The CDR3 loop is CASSLTGNQPQHF. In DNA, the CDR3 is TGTGCCAGCAGTCTGACAGGGAACCAGCCCCAGCATTTT.

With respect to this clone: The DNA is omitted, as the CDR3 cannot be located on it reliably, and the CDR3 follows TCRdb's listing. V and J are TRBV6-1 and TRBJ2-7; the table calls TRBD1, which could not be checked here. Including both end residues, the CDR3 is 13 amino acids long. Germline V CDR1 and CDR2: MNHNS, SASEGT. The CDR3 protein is CASSELWAGGSYF.

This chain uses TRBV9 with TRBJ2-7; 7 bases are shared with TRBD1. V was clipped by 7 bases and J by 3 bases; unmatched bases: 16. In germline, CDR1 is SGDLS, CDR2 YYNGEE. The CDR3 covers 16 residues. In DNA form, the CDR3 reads TGTGCCAGCGCCCCGACCACAGGGGCTGGCGGCTACGAGCAGTACTTC. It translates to CASAPTTGAGGYEQYF.

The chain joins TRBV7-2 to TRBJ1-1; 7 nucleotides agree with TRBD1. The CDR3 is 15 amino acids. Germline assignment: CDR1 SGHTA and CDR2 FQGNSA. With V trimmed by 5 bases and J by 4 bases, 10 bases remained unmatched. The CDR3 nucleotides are TGTGCCAGCAGCCCCCAGGGGGGCTGGGGCACTGAAGCTTTCTTT. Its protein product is CASSPQGGWGTEAFF.

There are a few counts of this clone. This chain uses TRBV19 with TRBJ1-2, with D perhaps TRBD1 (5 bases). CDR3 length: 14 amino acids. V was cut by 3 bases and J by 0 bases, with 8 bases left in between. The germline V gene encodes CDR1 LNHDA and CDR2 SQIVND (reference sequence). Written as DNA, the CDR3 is TGTGCCAGTAGTATCGGGGGTCCTAACTATGGCTACACCTTC. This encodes CASSIGGPNYGYTF.

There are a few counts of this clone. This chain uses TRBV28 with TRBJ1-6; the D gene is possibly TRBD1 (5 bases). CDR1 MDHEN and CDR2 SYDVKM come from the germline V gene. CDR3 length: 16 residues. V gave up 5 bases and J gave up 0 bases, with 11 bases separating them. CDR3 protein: CASSTTGRSYNSPLHF. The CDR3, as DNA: TGTGCCAGCAGTACAACAGGTCGCTCCTATAATTCACCCCTCCACTTT.

The CDR3 sequence is CASSYLTGGAGETQYF. The DNA for the CDR3 is TGCGCCAGCAGCTACCTGACAGGGGGCGCCGGGGAGACCCAGTACTTC. The chain carries TRBV5-1 and TRBJ2-5; 10 nucleotides align to TRBD1. Germline CDR1 reads SGHRS; CDR2 reads YFSETQ. The length of the CDR3 is 16 residues. V trimming: 3 bases; J trimming: 5 bases; junction bases outside the gene matches: 10.

The CDR3 region is CASSNGQGLYNEQFF. The CDR3 coding sequence is TGTGCCAGTAGTAATGGGCAGGGGCTATACAATGAGCAGTTCTTC. The J gene is TRBJ2-1, the V gene TRBV19; maybe TRBD1 (6 bases). The CDR3 length is 15 residues. Germline V CDR1 and CDR2: LNHDA, SQIVND (reference sequence). Trimming removed 4 bases at V and 4 bases at J, with 14 bases between.